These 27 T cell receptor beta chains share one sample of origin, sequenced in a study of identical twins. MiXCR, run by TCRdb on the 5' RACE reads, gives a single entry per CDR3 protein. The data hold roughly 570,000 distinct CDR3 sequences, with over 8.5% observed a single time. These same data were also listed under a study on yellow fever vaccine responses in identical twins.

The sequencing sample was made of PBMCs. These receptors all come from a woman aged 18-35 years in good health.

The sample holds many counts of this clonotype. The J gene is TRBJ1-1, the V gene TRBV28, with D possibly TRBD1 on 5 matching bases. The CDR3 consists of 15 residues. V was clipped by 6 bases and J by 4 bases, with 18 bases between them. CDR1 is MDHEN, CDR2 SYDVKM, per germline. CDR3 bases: TGTGCCAGCAGGGGAGGTCCGGGGGGGTTCACTGAAGCTTTCTTT. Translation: CASRGGPGGFTEAFF.

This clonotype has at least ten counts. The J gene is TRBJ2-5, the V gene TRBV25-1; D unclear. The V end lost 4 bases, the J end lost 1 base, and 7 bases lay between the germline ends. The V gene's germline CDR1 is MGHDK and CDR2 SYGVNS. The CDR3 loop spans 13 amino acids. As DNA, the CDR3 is TGTGCCAGCAGTGTCCGCGTCCAAGAGACCCAGTACTTC. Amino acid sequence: CASSVRVQETQYF.

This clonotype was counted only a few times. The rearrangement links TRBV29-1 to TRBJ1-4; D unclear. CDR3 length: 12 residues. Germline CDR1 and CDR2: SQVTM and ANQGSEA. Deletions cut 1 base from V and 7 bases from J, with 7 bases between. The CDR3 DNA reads TGCAGCGTTGAAGGAAAGGGTGAAAAACTGTTTTTT. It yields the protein CSVEGKGEKLFF.

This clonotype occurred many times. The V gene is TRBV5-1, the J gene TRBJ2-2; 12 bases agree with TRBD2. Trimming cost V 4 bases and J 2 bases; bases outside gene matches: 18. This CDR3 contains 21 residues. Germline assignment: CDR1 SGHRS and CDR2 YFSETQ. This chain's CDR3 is CASSRFPSGRVLETNTGELFF. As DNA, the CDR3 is TGCGCCAGCAGCCGATTTCCTAGCGGGAGGGTTCTTGAAACCAACACCGGGGAGCTGTTTTTT.

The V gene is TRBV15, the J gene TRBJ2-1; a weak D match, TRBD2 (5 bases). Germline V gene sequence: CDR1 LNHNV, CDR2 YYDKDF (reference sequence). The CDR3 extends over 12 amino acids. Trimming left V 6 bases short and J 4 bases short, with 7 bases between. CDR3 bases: TGTGCCACCAGAGGCGGGTACAATGAGCAGTTCTTC. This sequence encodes CATRGGYNEQFF.

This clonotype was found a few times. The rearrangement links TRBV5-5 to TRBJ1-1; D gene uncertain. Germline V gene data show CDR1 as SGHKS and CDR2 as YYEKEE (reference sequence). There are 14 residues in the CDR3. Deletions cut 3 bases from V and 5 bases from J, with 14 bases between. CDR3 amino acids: CASSSLGTITEAFF. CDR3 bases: TGTGCCAGCAGCTCCCTCGGCACAATTACTGAAGCTTTCTTT.

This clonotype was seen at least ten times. This CDR3 is CASSEVAQGNNEQFF. In nucleotides, the CDR3 is TGTGCCAGCAGTGAAGTAGCGCAAGGGAACAATGAGCAGTTCTTC. The chain recombines TRBV6-4 with TRBJ2-1; D may be TRBD2 (5 bases). Between the trimmed V and J ends, which lost 3 bases and 5 bases, there was a span of 14 bases. The germline CDR1 and CDR2 sequences are MRHNA and SNTAGT. The CDR3 covers 15 residues.

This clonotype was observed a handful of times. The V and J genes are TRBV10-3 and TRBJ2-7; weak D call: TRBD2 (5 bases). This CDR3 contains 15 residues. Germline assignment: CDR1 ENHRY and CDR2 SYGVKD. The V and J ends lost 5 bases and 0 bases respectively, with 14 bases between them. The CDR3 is CAISKSGMISYEQYF. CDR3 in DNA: TGTGCCATCAGTAAATCCGGGATGATCTCCTACGAGCAGTACTTC.

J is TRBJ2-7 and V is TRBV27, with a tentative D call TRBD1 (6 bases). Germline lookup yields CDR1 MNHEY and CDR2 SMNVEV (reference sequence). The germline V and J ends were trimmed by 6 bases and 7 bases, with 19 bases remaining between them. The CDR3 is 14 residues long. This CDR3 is CASRDTVGATEQYF. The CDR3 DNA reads TGTGCCAGCAGGGATACAGTGGGGGCTACGGAGCAGTACTTC.

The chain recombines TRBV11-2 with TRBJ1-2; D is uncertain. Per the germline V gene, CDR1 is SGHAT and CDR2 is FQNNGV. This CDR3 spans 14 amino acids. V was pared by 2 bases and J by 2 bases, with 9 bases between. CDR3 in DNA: TGTGCCAGCAGCTTACCTGAAGGGAACTATGGCTACACCTTC. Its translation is CASSLPEGNYGYTF. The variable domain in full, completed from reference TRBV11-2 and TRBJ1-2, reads EAGVAQSPRYKIIEKRQSVAFWCNPISGHATLYWYQQILGQGPKLLIQFQNNGVVDDSQLPKDRFSAERLKGVDSTLKIQPAKLEDSAVYLCASSLPEGNYGYTFGSGTRLTVV.

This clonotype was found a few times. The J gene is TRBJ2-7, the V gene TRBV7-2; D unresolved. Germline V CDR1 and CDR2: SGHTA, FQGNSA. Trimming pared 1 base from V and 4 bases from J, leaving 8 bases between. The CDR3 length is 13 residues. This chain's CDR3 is CASSLVVEYEQYF. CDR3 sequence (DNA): TGTGCCAGCAGCTTAGTGGTTGAGTACGAGCAGTACTTC.

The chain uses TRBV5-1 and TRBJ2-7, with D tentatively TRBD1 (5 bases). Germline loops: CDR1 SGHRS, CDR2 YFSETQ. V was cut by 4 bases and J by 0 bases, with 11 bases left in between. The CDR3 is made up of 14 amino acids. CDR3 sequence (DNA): TGCGCCAGCAGCAAGGACACTCACTCCTACGAGCAGTACTTC. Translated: CASSKDTHSYEQYF.

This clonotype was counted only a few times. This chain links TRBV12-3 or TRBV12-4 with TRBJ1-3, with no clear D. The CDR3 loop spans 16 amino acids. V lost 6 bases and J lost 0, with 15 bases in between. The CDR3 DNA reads TGTGCCAGCAGCCCAATAGGACCGATCTCTGGAAACACCATATATTTT. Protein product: CASSPIGPISGNTIYF.

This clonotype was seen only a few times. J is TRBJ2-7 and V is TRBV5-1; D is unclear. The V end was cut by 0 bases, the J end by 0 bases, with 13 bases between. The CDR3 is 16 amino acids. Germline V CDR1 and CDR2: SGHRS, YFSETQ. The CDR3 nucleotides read TGCGCCAGCAGCTTGGAACTTGGCCAACCCTCCTACGAGCAGTACTTC. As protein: CASSLELGQPSYEQYF.

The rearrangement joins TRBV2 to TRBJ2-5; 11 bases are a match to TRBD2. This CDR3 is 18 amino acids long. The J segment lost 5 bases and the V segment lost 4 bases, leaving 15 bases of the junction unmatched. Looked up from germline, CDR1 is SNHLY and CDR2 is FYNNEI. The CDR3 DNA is TGTGCCAGCAGTGCAGAGCATCCCGGACTAGCGGGCATGGAGACCCAGTACTTC. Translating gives CASSAEHPGLAGMETQYF.

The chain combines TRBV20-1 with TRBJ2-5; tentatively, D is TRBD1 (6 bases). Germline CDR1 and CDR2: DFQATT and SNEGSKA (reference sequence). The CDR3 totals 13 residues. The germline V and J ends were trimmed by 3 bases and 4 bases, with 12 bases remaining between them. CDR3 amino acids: CSASQGSLETQYF. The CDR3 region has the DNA TGCAGTGCTAGTCAGGGGTCTTTAGAGACCCAGTACTTC.

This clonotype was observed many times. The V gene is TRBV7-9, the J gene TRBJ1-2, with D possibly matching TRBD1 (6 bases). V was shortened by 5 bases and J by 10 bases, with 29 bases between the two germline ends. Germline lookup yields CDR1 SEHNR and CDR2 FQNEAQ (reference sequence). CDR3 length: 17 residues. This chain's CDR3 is CASSGSPDRASSGVYTF. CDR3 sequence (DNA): TGTGCCAGCAGCGGGTCTCCGGACAGAGCCTCGAGCGGTGTCTACACCTTC. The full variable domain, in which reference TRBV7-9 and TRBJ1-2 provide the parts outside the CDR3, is DTGVSQNPRHKITKRGQNVTFRCDPISEHNRLYWYRQTLGQGPEFLTYFQNEAQLEKSRLLSDRFSAERPKGSFSTLEIQRTEQGDSAMYLCASSGSPDRASSGVYTFGSGTRLTVV.

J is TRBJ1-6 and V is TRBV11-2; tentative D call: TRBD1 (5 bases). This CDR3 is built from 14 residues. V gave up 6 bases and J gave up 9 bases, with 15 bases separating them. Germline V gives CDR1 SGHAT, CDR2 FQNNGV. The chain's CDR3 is CASRGAGFASPLHF. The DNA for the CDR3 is TGTGCCAGCAGGGGCGCAGGGTTTGCTTCACCCCTCCACTTT.

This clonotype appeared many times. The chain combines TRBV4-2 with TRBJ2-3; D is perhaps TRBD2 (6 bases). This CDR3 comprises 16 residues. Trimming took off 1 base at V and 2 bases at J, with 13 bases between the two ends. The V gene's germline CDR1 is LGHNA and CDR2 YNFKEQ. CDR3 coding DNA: TGTGCCAGCAGCCAAGGTCCGGCGGGGAACACAGATACGCAGTATTTT. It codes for CASSQGPAGNTDTQYF.

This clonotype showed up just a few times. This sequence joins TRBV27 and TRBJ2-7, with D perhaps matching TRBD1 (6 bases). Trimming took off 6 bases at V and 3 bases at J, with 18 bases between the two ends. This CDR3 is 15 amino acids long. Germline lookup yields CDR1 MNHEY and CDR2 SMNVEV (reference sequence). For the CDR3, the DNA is TGTGCCAGCAGAGTCGGGACGGGACAACTCTACGAGCAGTACTTC. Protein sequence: CASRVGTGQLYEQYF.

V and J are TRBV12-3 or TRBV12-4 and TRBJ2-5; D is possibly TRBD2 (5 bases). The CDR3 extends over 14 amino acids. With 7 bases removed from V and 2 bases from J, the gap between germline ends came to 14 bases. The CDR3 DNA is TGTGCCAGCACCCCCCGGGGTGGTCAAGAGACCCAGTACTTC. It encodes CASTPRGGQETQYF.

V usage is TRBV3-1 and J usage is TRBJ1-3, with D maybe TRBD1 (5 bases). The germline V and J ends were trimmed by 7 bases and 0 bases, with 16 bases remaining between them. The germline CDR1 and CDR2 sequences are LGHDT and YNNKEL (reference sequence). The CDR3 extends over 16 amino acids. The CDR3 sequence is CASTSVAGTSGNTIYF. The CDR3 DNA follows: TGTGCCAGCACCTCGGTCGCAGGGACCTCTGGAAACACCATATATTTT.

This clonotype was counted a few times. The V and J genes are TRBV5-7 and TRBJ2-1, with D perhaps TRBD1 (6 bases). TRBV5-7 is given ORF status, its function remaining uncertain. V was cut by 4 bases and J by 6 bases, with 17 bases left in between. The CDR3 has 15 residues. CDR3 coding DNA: TGTGCCAGCAGCCCCGGGCCAGGGGCTGGCAATGAGCAGTTCTTC. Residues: CASSPGPGAGNEQFF.

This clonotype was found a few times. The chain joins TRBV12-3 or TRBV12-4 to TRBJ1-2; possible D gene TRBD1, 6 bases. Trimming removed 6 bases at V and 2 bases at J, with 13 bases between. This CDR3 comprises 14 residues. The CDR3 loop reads CASRTSQGNYGYTF. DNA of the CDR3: TGTGCCAGCAGGACTTCACAGGGAAACTATGGCTACACCTTC.

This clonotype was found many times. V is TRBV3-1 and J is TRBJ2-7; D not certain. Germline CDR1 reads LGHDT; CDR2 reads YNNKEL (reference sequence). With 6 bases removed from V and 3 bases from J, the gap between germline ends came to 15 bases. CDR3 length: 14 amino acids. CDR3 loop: CASSPSSDYYEQYF. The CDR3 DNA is TGTGCCAGCAGTCCCTCGTCGGATTACTACGAGCAGTACTTC.

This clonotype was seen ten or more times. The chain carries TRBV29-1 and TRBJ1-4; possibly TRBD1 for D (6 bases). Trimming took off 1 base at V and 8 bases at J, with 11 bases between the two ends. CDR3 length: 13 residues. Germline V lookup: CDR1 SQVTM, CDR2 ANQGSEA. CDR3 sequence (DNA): TGCAGCGTTGAAGGACAGGTGGGCGAAAAACTGTTTTTT. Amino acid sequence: CSVEGQVGEKLFF.

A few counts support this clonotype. The CDR3 sequence: CASSEDRGTEAFF. CDR3 DNA: TGTGCCAGCTCAGAGGACAGGGGAACTGAAGCTTTCTTT. The rearrangement uses TRBV18 and TRBJ1-1, with 9 bases matching TRBD1. Trimming at V came to 5 bases and at J to 5 bases, leaving 3 bases not matched to a gene. The CDR3 runs to 13 residues. CDR1 is KGHSH and CDR2 is LQKENI in the germline V gene.